Below, 30 T cell receptor beta chains from the same sample are listed, as sequenced in a study of identical twins. A single record per CDR3 protein comes from TCRdb applying MiXCR to the 5' RACE reads. This sample has about 240,000 distinct CDR3 sequences; 6% to 8% occur once, and the top ten carry over 5%. This sample also belongs to another study, concerning yellow fever vaccine responses in identical twins.

Material for sequencing was CD8+ T cells sorted from blood. These receptors all come from a woman aged 18-29 years in good health.

This clonotype has a handful of counts. This chain joins TRBV20-1 and TRBJ1-2; D possibly corresponds to TRBD1 (6 bases). Trimming left V 4 bases short and J 7 bases short, with 22 bases between. Looked up from germline, CDR1 is DFQATT and CDR2 is SNEGSKA (reference sequence). This CDR3 spans 15 amino acids. The CDR3: CSATSSRGLGGGYTF. The CDR3 region has the DNA TGCAGTGCTACCTCGTCGCGGGGGTTAGGGGGTGGCTACACCTTC.

There are a few counts of this clonotype. At one of its ends the junction is not consistent with the germline gene, which may arise from a read error. The CDR3: CSARDEQGVKTEAFF. CDR3 bases: TGCAGTGCTAGAGATGAACAGGGGGTGAAAACTGAAGCTTTCTTT. The chain links TRBV20-1 to TRBJ1-1; 8 nucleotides align to TRBD1. The CDR3 consists of 15 residues. Germline CDR1 DFQATT, CDR2 SNEGSKA (reference sequence).

The chain is built from TRBV3-1 and TRBJ2-7; D uncertain. This CDR3 comprises 13 residues. The V end lost 2 bases, the J end lost 3 bases, and 8 bases lay between the germline ends. Per germline, CDR1 LGHDT and CDR2 YNNKEL (reference sequence). The CDR3 nucleotides are TGTGCCAGCAGCCAACCCGGAGTCTACGAGCAGTACTTC. Encoded protein: CASSQPGVYEQYF.

Comments on this clonotype: The DNA is omitted, as the CDR3 cannot be located on it reliably, and the CDR3 follows TCRdb's listing. V usage is TRBV23-1 and J usage is TRBJ2-2; TRBD2, as called in the table, went unchecked against the DNA. TRBV23-1 is flagged as an ORF with uncertain function. The CDR3 is 18 residues long, counting both termini. CDR3 region: CASSEGLPGLVIPGSCFF.

This clonotype was seen many times. The genes are TRBV20-1 and TRBJ2-7; the D is unclear. The V gene's germline CDR1 is DFQATT and CDR2 SNEGSKA (reference sequence). V was shortened by 6 bases and J by 4 bases, with 13 bases between the two germline ends. This CDR3 comprises 12 residues. CDR3 region: CSAGKMYYEQYF. DNA of the CDR3: TGCAGTGCAGGGAAAATGTATTACGAGCAGTACTTC.

This clonotype occurred many times. V gene TRBV7-9 combines with J gene TRBJ2-3, with 9 bases lining up with TRBD2. The CDR3 length is 15 residues. Trimming cost V 5 bases and J 0 bases; bases outside gene matches: 3. CDR1 SEHNR and CDR2 FQNEAQ come from the germline V gene (reference sequence). The CDR3 DNA reads as TGTGCCAGCAGCCCTAGCGGGGTGAGCACAGATACGCAGTATTTT. It specifies CASSPSGVSTDTQYF.

This clonotype has more than one count but fewer than ten. The chain links TRBV6-1 to TRBJ2-2; D gene ambiguous. This CDR3 spans 13 amino acids. V lost 3 bases and J lost 8, with 10 bases in between. Germline CDR1 MNHNS, CDR2 SASEGT. Here the CDR3 DNA reads TGTGCCAGCAGTGATCGGGTGTGGGGGGAGCTGTTTTTT. It is translated as CASSDRVWGELFF.

A few counts support this clonotype. The V gene is TRBV6-2 or TRBV6-3, the J gene TRBJ1-3; D is uncertain. V was trimmed by 2 bases and J by 7 bases, leaving 9 bases between them. The CDR3 runs 13 residues. Germline V gene lookup returns CDR1 MNHEY and CDR2 SVGEGT. In DNA form, the CDR3 reads TGTGCCAGCAGTTACGGTGTCGGGAACACCATATATTTT. It translates to CASSYGVGNTIYF.

The chain is built from TRBV20-1 and TRBJ2-7; weak D call: TRBD2 (6 bases). The CDR3 has 14 amino acids. Per the germline V gene, CDR1 is DFQATT and CDR2 is SNEGSKA (reference sequence). The V and J ends lost 1 base and 1 base respectively, with 11 bases between them. CDR3 coding DNA: TGCAGTGCTAGAGGACTAGGGATATCCTACGAGCAGTACGTC. This sequence encodes CSARGLGISYEQYV.

V is TRBV7-9 and J is TRBJ2-2, with D hard to call. This CDR3 has 13 residues. CDR1 and CDR2 from the germline V gene are SEHNR and FQNEAQ (reference sequence). Trimming stripped 5 bases from V and 0 bases from J, with 4 bases between. The DNA of the CDR3 is TGTGCCAGCAGCCGGTCGAACACCGGGGAGCTGTTTTTT. Translation: CASSRSNTGELFF.

The rearrangement links TRBV6-5 to TRBJ2-1; D possibly matches TRBD1 or TRBD2 (5 bases each). Looked up from germline, CDR1 is MNHEY and CDR2 is SVGAGI. V dropped 2 bases and J dropped 8 bases, with 16 bases sitting between them. This CDR3 spans 15 amino acids. This chain's CDR3 is CASSYPGLGRDEQFF. The CDR3 DNA reads as TGTGCCAGCAGTTACCCGGGTCTGGGACGGGATGAGCAGTTCTTC.

The rearrangement uses TRBV4-1 and TRBJ2-7, with 9 bases lining up with TRBD2. V lost 3 bases and J lost 2; bases outside the gene matches: 8. This CDR3 is 16 amino acids long. CDR1 MGHRA and CDR2 YSYEKL come from the germline V gene. The CDR3 sequence is CASSHDVASGTYEQYF. CDR3 DNA sequence: TGCGCCAGCAGCCACGATGTGGCTAGCGGGACCTACGAGCAGTACTTC.

This chain links TRBV25-1 with TRBJ2-5, with 10 bases aligning to TRBD1. CDR1 is MGHDK, CDR2 SYGVNS, per germline. This CDR3 is 13 amino acids long. The V and J ends lost 9 bases and 5 bases, in that order; junction bases with no gene match: 6. This CDR3 is CASRTGGVETQYF. The CDR3, as DNA: TGTGCCAGTCGGACAGGGGGAGTTGAGACCCAGTACTTC.

This clonotype was detected a few times. The chain has TRBV25-1 and TRBJ1-2, with TRBD1 identical over 7 bases. This CDR3 has 12 amino acids. Germline V lookup: CDR1 MGHDK, CDR2 SYGVNS. V lost 7 bases to trimming and J lost 5 bases; unmatched junction nucleotides: 4. CDR3 sequence: CASTAGGYGYTF. The CDR3 bases are TGTGCCAGCACCGCAGGGGGTTATGGCTACACCTTC.

This clonotype was observed a few times. Sequence at one end of the junction differs from germline and may be a read error. The rearrangement uses TRBV29-1 and TRBJ2-7; no firm D call. Germline CDR1 SQVTM, CDR2 ANQGSEA. This CDR3 spans 12 amino acids. CDR3 DNA: TGCAGCGTAGAAGGACGGAACTACGAGCAGTACTTC. Residues: CSVEGRNYEQYF.

The sample holds a few counts of this clonotype. The J gene is TRBJ2-7, the V gene TRBV11-2, with 12 bases matching TRBD2. Germline V lookup: CDR1 SGHAT, CDR2 FQNNGV. The CDR3 length is 16 residues. V trimming: 4 bases; J trimming: 0 bases; junction bases outside the gene matches: 4. Here the CDR3 reads CASSSLAGGSSYEQYF. CDR3 DNA: TGTGCCAGCAGCTCCCTAGCGGGAGGGAGCTCCTACGAGCAGTACTTC.

A few counts support this clonotype. The chain is built from TRBV10-3 and TRBJ2-5; either TRBD1 or TRBD2 may supply D (5 bases each). CDR3 size: 12 residues. CDR1 ENHRY and CDR2 SYGVKD come from the germline V gene. V lost 11 bases, J lost 5 bases, and 15 bases lay in between. The CDR3 region is CAVLDEGETQYF. Written as DNA, the CDR3 is TGTGCCGTCCTCGATGAGGGGGAGACCCAGTACTTC.

This clonotype showed up many times. The rearrangement joins TRBV9 to TRBJ2-1, with D unclear. CDR1 is SGDLS and CDR2 is YYNGEE in the germline V gene. V was clipped by 0 bases and J by 5 bases, with 6 bases between them. The CDR3 spans 13 residues. Here the CDR3 reads CASSVGVHNEQFF. The CDR3 nucleotides read TGTGCCAGCAGCGTAGGCGTACACAATGAGCAGTTCTTC.

This clonotype has ten or more counts. The rearrangement joins TRBV12-3 or TRBV12-4 to TRBJ1-1, with D maybe TRBD1 (5 bases). The V and J ends lost 1 base and 6 bases respectively, with 9 bases between them. The CDR3 consists of 13 residues. This CDR3 is CASSLGAGPEAFF. The CDR3 DNA reads TGTGCCAGCAGTTTAGGGGCAGGGCCTGAAGCTTTCTTT.

V usage is TRBV28 and J usage is TRBJ2-7; TRBD2 agrees at 7 bases. The CDR3 sequence is 16 residues long. V was clipped by 5 bases and J by 0 bases; unmatched bases: 10. CDR1 and CDR2 (germline): MDHEN, SYDVKM. CDR3 loop: CASSPLQRGSSYEQYF. CDR3 nucleotide sequence: TGTGCCAGCAGTCCTCTCCAGCGGGGTAGCTCCTACGAGCAGTACTTC.

The V call is TRBV28, the J call TRBJ2-5; D might be TRBD2 (6 bases). With 8 bases removed from V and 0 bases from J, the gap between germline ends came to 7 bases. The CDR3 extends over 12 amino acids. Germline lookup yields CDR1 MDHEN and CDR2 SYDVKM. CDR3: CASWGDQETQYF. The CDR3 nucleotides are TGTGCCAGCTGGGGGGACCAAGAGACCCAGTACTTC.

This clonotype was seen more than once but under ten times. The J gene is TRBJ2-5, the V gene TRBV7-6, with 9 bases identical to TRBD2. CDR3 length: 18 residues. The V and J ends lost 5 bases and 2 bases, in that order; junction bases with no gene match: 15. Looked up from germline, CDR1 is SGHVS and CDR2 is FNYEAQ. The CDR3 region is CASSPTPGTSTRQETQYF. The DNA of the CDR3 is TGTGCCAGCAGCCCCACCCCCGGGACTAGCACCAGACAAGAGACCCAGTACTTC.

This clonotype has ten or more counts. The chain recombines TRBV6-1 with TRBJ1-4; weak D call: TRBD1 (5 bases). V was pared by 8 bases and J by 2 bases, with 12 bases between. The CDR3 length is 14 residues. The germline V gene has CDR1 MNHNS and CDR2 SASEGT. The CDR3 spells CASDPGDTNEKLFF. In DNA, the CDR3 is TGTGCCAGCGACCCGGGGGATACTAATGAAAAACTGTTTTTT.

This clonotype has a count of ten or more. J is TRBJ2-1 and V is TRBV14; D uncertain. Germline CDR1 SGHDN, CDR2 FVKESK. The CDR3 totals 17 residues. V lost 3 bases, J lost 7 bases, and 22 bases lay in between. This CDR3 reads CASSHHMMVSWANEQFF. CDR3 coding DNA: TGTGCCAGCAGCCATCACATGATGGTTTCCTGGGCAAATGAGCAGTTCTTC.

This clonotype was seen only a few times. The V gene is TRBV11-1, the J gene TRBJ2-2, with 9 bases matching TRBD2. After removal of 5 bases from V and 0 bases from J, the junction contained 13 bases not matched to a gene. CDR3 size: 19 residues. Germline CDR1 is SGHAT and CDR2 is FQDESV (reference sequence). Written as DNA, the CDR3 is TGTGCCAGCAGCCCCCCTCGAGGGGCGGGAGGGCCGAACACCGGGGAGCTGTTTTTT. This codes for CASSPPRGAGGPNTGELFF.

The chain links TRBV10-1 to TRBJ2-2; tentatively, D is TRBD2 (6 bases). V was cut by 6 bases and J by 3 bases, with 11 bases left in between. CDR1 is WNHNN and CDR2 is SYGVQD in the germline V gene (reference sequence). The CDR3 runs to 14 residues. Written as DNA, the CDR3 is TGCGCCAGCAGAGGGGACTCCTACACCGGGGAGCTGTTTTTT. This encodes CASRGDSYTGELFF.

The chain carries TRBV18 and TRBJ2-2; 9 bases align to TRBD2. V lost 1 base to trimming and J lost 2 bases; unmatched junction nucleotides: 14. The CDR3 consists of 20 residues. Germline CDR1 is KGHSH and CDR2 is LQKENI. CDR3 sequence reads: CASSPLLILGTSRNTGELFF. CDR3 nucleotide sequence: TGTGCCAGCTCACCACTACTGATCCTCGGGACTAGCCGAAACACCGGGGAGCTGTTTTTT.

V gene TRBV10-3 combines with J gene TRBJ2-1; TRBD1 might be the D (7 bases). The CDR3 loop spans 17 amino acids. The V and J ends lost 4 bases and 5 bases respectively, with 21 bases between them. Germline V CDR1 and CDR2: ENHRY, SYGVKD. The CDR3 protein is CAISGRQEGQRNNEQFF. The CDR3 DNA follows: TGTGCCATCAGTGGGAGACAGGAGGGACAGCGCAACAATGAGCAGTTCTTC.

The CDR3 nucleotides are TGTGCCAGCAGTTTTATAGCTAGCGGGGGTATCGATGAGCAGTTCTTC. Protein: CASSFIASGGIDEQFF. This chain joins TRBV27 and TRBJ2-1, with TRBD2 identical over 10 bases. Germline V CDR1 and CDR2: MNHEY, SMNVEV (reference sequence). V shed 3 bases, J shed 8 bases, and the junction held 10 bases outside the gene matches. This CDR3 has 16 amino acids.

The rearrangement links TRBV6-5 to TRBJ1-6; tentative D call: TRBD1 (5 bases). From germline, CDR1 is MNHEY and CDR2 SVGAGI. The length of the CDR3 is 18 residues. Trimming took off 0 bases at V and 0 bases at J, with 12 bases between the two ends. CDR3 in DNA: TGTGCCAGCAGTTACTCTTTCCCAGGGAACTCCTATAATTCACCCCTCCACTTT. Translated: CASSYSFPGNSYNSPLHF.